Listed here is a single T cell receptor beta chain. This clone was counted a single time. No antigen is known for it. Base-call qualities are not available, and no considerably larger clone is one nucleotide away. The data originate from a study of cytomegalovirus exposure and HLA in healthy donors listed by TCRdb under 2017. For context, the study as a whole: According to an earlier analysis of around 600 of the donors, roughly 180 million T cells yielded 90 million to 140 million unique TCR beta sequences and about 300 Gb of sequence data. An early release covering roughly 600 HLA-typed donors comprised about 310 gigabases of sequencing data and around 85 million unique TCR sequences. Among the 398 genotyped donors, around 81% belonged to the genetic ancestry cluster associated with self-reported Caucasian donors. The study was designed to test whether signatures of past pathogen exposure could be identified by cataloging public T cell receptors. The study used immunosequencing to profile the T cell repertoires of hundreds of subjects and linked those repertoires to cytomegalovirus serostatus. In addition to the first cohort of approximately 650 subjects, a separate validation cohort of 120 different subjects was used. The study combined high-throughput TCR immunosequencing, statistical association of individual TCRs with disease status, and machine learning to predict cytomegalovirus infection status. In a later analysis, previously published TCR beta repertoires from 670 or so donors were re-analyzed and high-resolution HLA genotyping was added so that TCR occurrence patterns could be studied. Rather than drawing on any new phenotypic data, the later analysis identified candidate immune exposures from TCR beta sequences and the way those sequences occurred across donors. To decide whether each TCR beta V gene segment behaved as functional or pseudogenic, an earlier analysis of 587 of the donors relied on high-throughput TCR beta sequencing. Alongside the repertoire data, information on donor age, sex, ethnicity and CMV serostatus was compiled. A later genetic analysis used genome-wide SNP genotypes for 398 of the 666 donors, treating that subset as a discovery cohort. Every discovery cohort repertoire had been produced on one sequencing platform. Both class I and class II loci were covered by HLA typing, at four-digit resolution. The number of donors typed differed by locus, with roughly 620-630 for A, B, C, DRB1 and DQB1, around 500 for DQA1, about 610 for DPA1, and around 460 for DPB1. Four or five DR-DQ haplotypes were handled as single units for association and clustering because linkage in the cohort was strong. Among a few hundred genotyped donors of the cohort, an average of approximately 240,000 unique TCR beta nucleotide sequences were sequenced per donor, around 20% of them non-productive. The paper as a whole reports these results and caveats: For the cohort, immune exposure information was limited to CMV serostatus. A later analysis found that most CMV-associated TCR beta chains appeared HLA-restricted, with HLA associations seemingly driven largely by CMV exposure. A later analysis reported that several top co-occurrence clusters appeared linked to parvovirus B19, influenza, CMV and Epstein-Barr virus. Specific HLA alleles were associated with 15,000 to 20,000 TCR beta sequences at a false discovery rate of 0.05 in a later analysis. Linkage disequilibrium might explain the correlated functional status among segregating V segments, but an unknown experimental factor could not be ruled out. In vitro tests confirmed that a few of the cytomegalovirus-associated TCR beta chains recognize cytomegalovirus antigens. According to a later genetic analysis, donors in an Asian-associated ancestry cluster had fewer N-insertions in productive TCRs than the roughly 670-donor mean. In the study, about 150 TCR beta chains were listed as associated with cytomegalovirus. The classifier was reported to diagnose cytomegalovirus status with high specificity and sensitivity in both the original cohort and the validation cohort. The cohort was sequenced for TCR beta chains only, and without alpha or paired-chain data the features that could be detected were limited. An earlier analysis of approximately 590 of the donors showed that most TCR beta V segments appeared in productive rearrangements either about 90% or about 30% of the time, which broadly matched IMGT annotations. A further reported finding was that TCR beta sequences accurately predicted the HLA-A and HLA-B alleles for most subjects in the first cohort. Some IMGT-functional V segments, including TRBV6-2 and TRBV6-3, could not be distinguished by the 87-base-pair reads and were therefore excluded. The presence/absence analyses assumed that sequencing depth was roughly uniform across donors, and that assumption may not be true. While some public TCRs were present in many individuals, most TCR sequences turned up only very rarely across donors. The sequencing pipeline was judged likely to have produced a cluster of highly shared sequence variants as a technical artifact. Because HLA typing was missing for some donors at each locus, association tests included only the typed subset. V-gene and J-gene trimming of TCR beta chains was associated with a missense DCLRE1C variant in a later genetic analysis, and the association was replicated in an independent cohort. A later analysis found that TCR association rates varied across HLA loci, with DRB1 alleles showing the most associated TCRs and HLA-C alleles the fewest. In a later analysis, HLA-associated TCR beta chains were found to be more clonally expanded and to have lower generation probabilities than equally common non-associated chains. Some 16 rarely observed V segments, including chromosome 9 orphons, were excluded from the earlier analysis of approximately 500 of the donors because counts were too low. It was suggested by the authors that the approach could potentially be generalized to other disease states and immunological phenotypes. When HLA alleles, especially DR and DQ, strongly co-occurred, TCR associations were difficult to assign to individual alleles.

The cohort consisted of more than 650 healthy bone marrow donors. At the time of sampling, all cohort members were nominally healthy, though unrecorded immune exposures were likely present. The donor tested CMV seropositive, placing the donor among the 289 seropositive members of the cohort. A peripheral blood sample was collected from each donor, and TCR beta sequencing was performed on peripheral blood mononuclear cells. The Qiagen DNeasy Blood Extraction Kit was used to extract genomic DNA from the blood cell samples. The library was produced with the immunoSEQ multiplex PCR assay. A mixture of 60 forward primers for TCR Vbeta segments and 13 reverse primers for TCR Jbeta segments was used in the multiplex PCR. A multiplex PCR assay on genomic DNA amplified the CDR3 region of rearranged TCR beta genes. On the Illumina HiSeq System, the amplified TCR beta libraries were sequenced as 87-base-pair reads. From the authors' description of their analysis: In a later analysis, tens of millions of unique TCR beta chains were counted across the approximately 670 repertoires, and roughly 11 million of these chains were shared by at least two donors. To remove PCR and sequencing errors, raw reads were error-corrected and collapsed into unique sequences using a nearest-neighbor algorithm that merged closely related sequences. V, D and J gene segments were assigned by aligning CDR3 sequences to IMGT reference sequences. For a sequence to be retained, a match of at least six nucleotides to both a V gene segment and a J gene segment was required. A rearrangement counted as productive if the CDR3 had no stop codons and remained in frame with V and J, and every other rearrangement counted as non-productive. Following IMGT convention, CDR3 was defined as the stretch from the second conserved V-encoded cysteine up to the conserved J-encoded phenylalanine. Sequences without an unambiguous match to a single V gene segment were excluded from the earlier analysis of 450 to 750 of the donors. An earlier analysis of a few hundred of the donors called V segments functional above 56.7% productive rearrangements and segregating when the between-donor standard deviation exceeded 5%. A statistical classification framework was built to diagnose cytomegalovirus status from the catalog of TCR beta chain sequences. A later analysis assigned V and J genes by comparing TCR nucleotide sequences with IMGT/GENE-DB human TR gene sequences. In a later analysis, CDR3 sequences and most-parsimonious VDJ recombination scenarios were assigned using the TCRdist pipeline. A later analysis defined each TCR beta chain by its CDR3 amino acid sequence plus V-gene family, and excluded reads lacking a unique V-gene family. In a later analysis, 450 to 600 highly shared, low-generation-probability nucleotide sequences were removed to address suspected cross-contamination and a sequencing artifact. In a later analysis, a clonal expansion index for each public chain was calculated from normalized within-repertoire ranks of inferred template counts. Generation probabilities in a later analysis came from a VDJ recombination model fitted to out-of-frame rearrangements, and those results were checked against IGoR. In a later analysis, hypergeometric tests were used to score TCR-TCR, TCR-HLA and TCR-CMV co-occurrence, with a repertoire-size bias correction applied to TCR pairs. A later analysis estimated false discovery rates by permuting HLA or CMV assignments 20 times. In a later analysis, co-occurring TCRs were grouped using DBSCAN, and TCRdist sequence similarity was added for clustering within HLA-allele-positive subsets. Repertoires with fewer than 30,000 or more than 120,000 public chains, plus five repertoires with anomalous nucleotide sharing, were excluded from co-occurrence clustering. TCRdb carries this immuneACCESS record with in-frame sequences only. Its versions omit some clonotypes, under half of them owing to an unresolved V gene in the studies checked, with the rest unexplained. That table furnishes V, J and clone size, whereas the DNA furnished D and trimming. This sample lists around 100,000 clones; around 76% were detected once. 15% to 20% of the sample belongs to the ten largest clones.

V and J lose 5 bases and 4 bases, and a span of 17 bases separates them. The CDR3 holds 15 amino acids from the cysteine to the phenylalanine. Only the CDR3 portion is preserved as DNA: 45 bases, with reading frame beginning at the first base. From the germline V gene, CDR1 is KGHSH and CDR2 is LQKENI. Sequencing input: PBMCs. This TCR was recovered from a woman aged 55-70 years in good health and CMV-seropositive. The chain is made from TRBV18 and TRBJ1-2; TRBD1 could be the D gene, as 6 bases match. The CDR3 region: CASSADIQGTYGYTF. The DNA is TGTGCCAGCTCAGCGGATATACAGGGTACCTATGGCTACACCTTC.